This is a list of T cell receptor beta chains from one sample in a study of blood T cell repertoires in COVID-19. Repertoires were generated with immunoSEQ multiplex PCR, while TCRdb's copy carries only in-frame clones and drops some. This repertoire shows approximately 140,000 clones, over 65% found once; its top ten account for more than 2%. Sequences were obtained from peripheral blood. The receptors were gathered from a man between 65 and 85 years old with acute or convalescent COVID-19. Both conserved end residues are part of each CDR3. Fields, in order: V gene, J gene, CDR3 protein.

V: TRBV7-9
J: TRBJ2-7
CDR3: CASSLGQGGNEQYF

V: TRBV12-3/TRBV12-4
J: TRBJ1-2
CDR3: CASSSTVPYGYTF

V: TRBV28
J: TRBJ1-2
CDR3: CASSLIGEGKGLGGYTF

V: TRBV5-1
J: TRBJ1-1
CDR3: CASSYTGTGNTEAFF

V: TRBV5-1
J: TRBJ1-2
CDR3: CASSVRPGGGVDGYTF

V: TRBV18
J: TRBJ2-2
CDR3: CASSPTRGTGELFF

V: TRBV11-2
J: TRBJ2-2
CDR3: CASSLVGREAGELFF

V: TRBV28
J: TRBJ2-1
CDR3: CASSLVQEQFF

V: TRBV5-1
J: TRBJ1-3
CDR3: CASSLQGTGNTIYF

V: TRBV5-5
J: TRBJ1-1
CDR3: CASSLVGTGTLTEAFF

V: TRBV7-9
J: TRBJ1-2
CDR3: CASSPLGGGDSYGYTF

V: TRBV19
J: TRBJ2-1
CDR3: CASTPGTSGRAYHEQFF

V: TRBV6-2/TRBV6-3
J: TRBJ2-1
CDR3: CASSDRQGTYNEQFF

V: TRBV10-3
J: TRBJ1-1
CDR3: CAISERQGGNTEAFF

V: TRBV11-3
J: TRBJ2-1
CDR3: CASSPGLGGEQFF

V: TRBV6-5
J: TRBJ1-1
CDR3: CASRHNTEAFF

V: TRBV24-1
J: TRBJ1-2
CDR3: CATSDHQGTVDYGYTF

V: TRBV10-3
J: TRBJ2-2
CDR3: CAIMGQGYGELFF

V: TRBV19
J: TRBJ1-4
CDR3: CASSTSGETNEKLFF

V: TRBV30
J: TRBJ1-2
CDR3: CAWSVNSYGYTF

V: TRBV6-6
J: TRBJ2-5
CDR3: CASSSGETQYF

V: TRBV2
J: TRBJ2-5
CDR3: CASSALTSAGVETQYF

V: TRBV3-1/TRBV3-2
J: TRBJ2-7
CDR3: CASSRGETSGPKYF

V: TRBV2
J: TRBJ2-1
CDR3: CASSEAPLGQGSNEQFF

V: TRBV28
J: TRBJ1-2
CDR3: CASSFSSDYGYTF

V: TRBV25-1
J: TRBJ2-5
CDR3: CASSEANQETQYF

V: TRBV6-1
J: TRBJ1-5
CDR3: CASSESLGTGFQPQHF

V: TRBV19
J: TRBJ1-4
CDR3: CASSTTTYPTNEKLFF

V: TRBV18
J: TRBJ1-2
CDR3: CASSRAANYGYTF

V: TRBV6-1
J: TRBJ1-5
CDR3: CASSEGGGSNQPQHF

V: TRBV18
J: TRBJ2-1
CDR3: CASSPPGLAGGGYNEQFF

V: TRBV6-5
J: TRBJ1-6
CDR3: CASSYSPNSPLHF

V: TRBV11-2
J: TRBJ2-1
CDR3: CASSPLRGVLNEQFF

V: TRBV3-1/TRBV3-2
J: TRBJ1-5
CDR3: CASSQGWFSAGLDQPQHF

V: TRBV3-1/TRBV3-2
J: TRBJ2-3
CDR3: CASSQDLTATQYF

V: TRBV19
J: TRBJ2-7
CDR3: CASSEQGQSTYEQYF

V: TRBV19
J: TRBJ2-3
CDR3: CASRIAGDTDTQYF

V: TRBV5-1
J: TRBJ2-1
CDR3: CASSLSGRGDEQFF

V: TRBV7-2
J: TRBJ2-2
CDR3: CASSLASTHGGELFF

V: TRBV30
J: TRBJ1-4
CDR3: CAWSVTGGNEKLFF

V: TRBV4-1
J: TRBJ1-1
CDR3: CASSLSLNTEAFF